The sequence of this T cell receptor (beta chain) was determined in a study of tumor-infiltrating lymphocytes in primary liver carcinoma. Total RNA (around 0.45 ug) served as template for TCR beta cDNA synthesis primed by a constant-region primer. Researchers made the TCR beta libraries by running three nested multiplex PCR rounds with slightly modified ARM-PCR. The first two PCR rounds, around 10 cycles each, used TRBV1-TRBV30 forward primers and a C-beta reverse primer. MiXCR was run by TCRdb on the multiplex PCR reads, yielding one entry per CDR3 protein. The sample has some 320,000 distinct CDR3 sequences; 65% are singletons. The CDR3 length is 15 residues. Germline V gene data show CDR1 as MDHEN and CDR2 as SYDVKM. Trimming cost V 7 bases and J 0 bases, with 16 bases left between them. A note on this clonotype: This likely comes from a read error, as the CDR3 has no conserved phenylalanine or tryptophan at its end.

In addition to blood RNA drawn from unsorted whole blood, germline DNA was extracted. Infection with HBV was chronic in patients; they were treatment-naive. The rearrangement uses TRBV28 and TRBJ2-7; maybe TRBD1 (5 bases). This clonotype originated in a man aged 35 to 55 with primary liver carcinoma and hepatitis B virus infection. The material sequenced was peripheral blood. DNA of the CDR3: TGTGCCAGCAATGACTTTGGGGCTTCCTCCTACGAGCAGTACCTC. Translation gives CASNDFGASSYEQYL.